This TCR beta chain stems from a study of control samples from healthy donors and cancer patients. Trimming cost V 3 bases and J 1 base, with 17 bases left between them. The CDR3 contains 18 residues. Per the germline V gene, CDR1 is SGHNT and CDR2 is YYREEE (reference sequence). Sequenced by immunoSEQ multiplex PCR; TCRdb stores in-frame clones only, minus some. This sample carries under 450,000 clones, 75% to 95% of them seen once, and the ten largest clones take around 6.8%. Sample: PBMCs. This sequence joins TRBV5-4 and TRBJ2-6, with D maybe TRBD1 (6 bases). The origin of this receptor is a man aged 35 to 55 with head and neck cancer. The CDR3 DNA reads TGTGCCAGCAGCTGGTGGGGCAGGGGATGGTCTGGGGCCAACGTCCTGACTTTC. Protein product: CASSWWGRGWSGANVLTF.